The 9 T cell receptor beta chains listed next were all sequenced from one sample in a study of cytotoxic CD8 clonotypes in ibrutinib-treated CLL. TCRdb's table, derived via immunoSEQ multiplex PCR, lists solely in-frame clones and lacks some. Of about 140,000 clones in the sample, approximately 90% were seen once. The specimen comprised PBMCs, sampled after 12 months of ibrutinib treatment. All receptors come from a human donor with chronic lymphocytic leukemia.

This clone showed up just once. The chain recombines TRBV27 with TRBJ2-3, with D uncertain. Per the germline V gene, CDR1 is MNHEY and CDR2 is SMNVEV (reference sequence). V lost 7 bases and J lost 1, with 12 bases in between. This CDR3 has 14 residues. CDR3 amino acids: CASKRAVGTDTQYF. The CDR3 coding sequence is TGTGCCAGCAAACGGGCGGTAGGCACAGATACGCAGTATTTT.

The rearrangement joins TRBV5-1 to TRBJ1-5; the D gene is possibly TRBD1 (5 bases). Germline CDR1 is SGHRS and CDR2 is YFSETQ. V gave up 5 bases and J gave up 2 bases, with 11 bases separating them. The CDR3 covers 14 residues. The CDR3 nucleotides read TGCGCCAGCAGTCCCGCGGGGGGCAATCAGCCCCAGCATTTT. It specifies CASSPAGGNQPQHF.

The rearrangement joins TRBV29-1 to TRBJ2-5, with D possibly matching TRBD1 (6 bases). Germline V lookup: CDR1 SQVTM, CDR2 ANQGSEA. The CDR3 is 14 amino acids. The V and J ends lost 7 bases and 5 bases respectively, with 20 bases between them. The CDR3 sequence is CSAQIARGRETQYF. DNA of the CDR3: TGCAGCGCTCAAATTGCCAGGGGACGGGAGACCCAGTACTTC.

This clone was detected once. The chain recombines TRBV11-2 with TRBJ2-4; D possibly matches TRBD1 or TRBD2 (5 bases each). Trimming left V 1 base short and J 14 bases short, with 15 bases between. The CDR3 is made up of 13 amino acids. Germline-derived CDR1 and CDR2 are SGHAT and FQNNGV. This CDR3 is CASSLVPRDQEYF. Written as DNA, the CDR3 is TGTGCCAGCAGCTTAGTACCCCGGGACCAAGAGTACTTC. The full variable domain, rest sourced from reference TRBV11-2 and TRBJ2-4, is EAGVAQSPRYKIIEKRQSVAFWCNPISGHATLYWYQQILGQGPKLLIQFQNNGVVDDSQLPKDRFSAERLKGVDSTLKIQPAKLEDSAVYLCASSLVPRDQEYFGAGTRLSVL.

This chain links TRBV7-9 with TRBJ2-1, with 7 bases fitting TRBD1. Per germline, CDR1 SEHNR and CDR2 FQNEAQ (reference sequence). With 5 bases clipped from V and 6 bases from J, the junction kept 16 bases outside the gene matches. This CDR3 comprises 17 residues. In nucleotides, the CDR3 is TGTGCCAGCAGCGTATCTAAAACCGGGACAGTGGGCAATGAGCAGTTCTTC. This sequence encodes CASSVSKTGTVGNEQFF.

The V call is TRBV9, the J call TRBJ2-1, with TRBD2 as a possible D gene (5 bases). Germline assignment: CDR1 SGDLS and CDR2 YYNGEE. CDR3 length equals 11 residues. The V gene lost 3 bases and the J gene lost 10 bases, with 8 bases spanning the gap. CDR3 in amino acids: CASSASTEQFF. CDR3 nucleotide sequence: TGTGCCAGCAGCGCTAGCACGGAGCAGTTCTTC.

The chain is built from TRBV7-8 and TRBJ2-7; tentative D call: TRBD1 (6 bases). Germline CDR1 and CDR2: SGHVS and FQNEAQ. This CDR3 is built from 15 residues. V was clipped by 1 base and J by 4 bases, with 14 bases between them. This chain's CDR3 is CASSLGAGGAYEQYF. For the CDR3, the DNA is TGTGCCAGCAGCTTAGGGGCTGGGGGCGCATACGAGCAGTACTTC.

As to this clone: Other DNA sequences in the same sample also yield this CDR3. The gene calls are TRBV29-1 and TRBJ2-7; 7 nucleotides line up with TRBD2. CDR1 is SQVTM, CDR2 ANQGSEA, per germline. The CDR3 runs to 12 residues. V trimming: 2 bases; J trimming: 3 bases; junction bases outside the gene matches: 1. The CDR3 sequence: CSVELADYEQYF. The CDR3 DNA is TGCAGCGTTGAACTAGCGGACTACGAGCAGTACTTC.

J is TRBJ2-7 and V is TRBV5-6; 7 positions match TRBD2. CDR3 length: 16 residues. The germline CDR1 and CDR2 sequences are SGHDT and YYEEEE. After removal of 4 bases from V and 1 base from J, the junction contained 11 bases not matched to a gene. The chain's CDR3 is CASSPSTGRASYEQYF. The CDR3 DNA sequence: TGTGCCAGCAGCCCTTCGACGGGGAGGGCTTCCTACGAGCAGTACTTC.